This section outlines one T cell receptor beta chain sequence together with its context. The data originate from a study of blood T cell repertoires in COVID-19. Study-wide background: Samples representing acute and convalescent COVID-19 were sourced from the United States, Italy and Spain. Sources were T cells, B-cell-depleted T cells, or PBMCs; the material itself was cDNA or gDNA.

V was pared by 5 bases and J by 3 bases, with 6 bases of the junction left unmatched. The CDR3 runs to 15 residues. Germline lookup yields CDR1 SGHRS and CDR2 YFSETQ. Seattle's enrolled individuals joined amid active infection and were then monitored longitudinally. Original analysis: Amplification of reference gene primers was used by the study to estimate nucleated cell counts. TCRdb keeps only in-frame clones here, not all; method: immunoSEQ multiplex PCR. The V and J calls and clone size come from that table; D and trimming were worked out from the DNA. The sample records under 300,000 clones, 80% to 90% being singletons.

The sequence derives from a woman in her 30s with COVID-19, enrolled during active disease. Input material: peripheral blood. The V call is TRBV5-1, the J call TRBJ2-2, with 8 positions matching TRBD1. CDR3 loop: CASSLDRVYTGELFF. The DNA for the CDR3 is TGCGCCAGCAGTCTGGACAGGGTTTACACCGGGGAGCTGTTTTTT.